The 31 T cell receptor beta chains given below trace back to one sample, sequenced in a study of post-analysis software for immune sequencing data. Antigens for these TCRs are unknown. TCR beta cDNA libraries included unique molecular identifiers. Via MiXCR, TCRdb re-called the PCR reads, giving one row per CDR3 protein. The sample has 750,000 to 950,000 distinct CDR3 sequences, 53% seen once. Study-level results: TRBV5-6, TRBV5-1 and TRBV20-1 were among several TRBV segments more frequent in patients than controls.

The sample was blood. The receptor set was obtained from a girl aged 10 to 17 with multiple sclerosis.

The chain combines TRBV7-9 with TRBJ1-2, with D perhaps TRBD1 (5 bases). The CDR3 extends over 16 amino acids. V dropped 1 base and J dropped 2 bases, with 14 bases sitting between them. The germline V gene encodes CDR1 SEHNR and CDR2 FQNEAQ (reference sequence). The CDR3 DNA reads TGTGCCAGCAGCTTAGGAAGGGACGGCTTAAACTATGGCTACACCTTC. As protein: CASSLGRDGLNYGYTF.

This clonotype occurred a few times. The V call is TRBV10-3, the J call TRBJ2-1; D not resolved. Germline V gene data show CDR1 as ENHRY and CDR2 as SYGVKD. V was shortened by 4 bases and J by 6 bases, with 16 bases between the two germline ends. This CDR3 is 15 amino acids long. For the CDR3, the DNA is TGTGCCATCAGTGGGGATAAGTCCCCTATCAATGAGCAGTTCTTC. Its translation is CAISGDKSPINEQFF.

As regards this clonotype: At one end, the junction sequence differs from germline, possibly due to a read error. V is TRBV5-6 and J is TRBJ2-7; no clear D. The CDR3 runs 15 residues. The V gene's germline CDR1 is SGHDT and CDR2 YYEEEE. The CDR3 loop is CANSLRDDLTYEQYF. The CDR3 DNA reads as TGTGCCAACAGCCTTAGGGATGACCTAACGTACGAGCAGTACTTC. The whole variable domain, filled in from reference TRBV5-6 and TRBJ2-7, reads DAGVTQSPTHLIKTRGQQVTLRCSPKSGHDTVSWYQQALGQGPQFIFQYYEEEERQRGNFPDRFSGHQFPNYSSELNVNALLLGDSALYLCANSLRDDLTYEQYFGPGTRLTVT.

V usage is TRBV29-1 and J usage is TRBJ1-2; D remains ambiguous. The CDR3 has 11 residues. The V gene's germline CDR1 is SQVTM and CDR2 ANQGSEA. Trimming took 7 bases from V and 4 from J, leaving 10 bases between them. CDR3 protein: CSAPGFYGYTF. CDR3 DNA: TGCAGCGCTCCGGGGTTCTATGGCTACACCTTC.

A few counts support this clonotype. V is TRBV29-1 and J is TRBJ1-1; D uncertain. The CDR3 length is 14 residues. The germline V gene encodes CDR1 SQVTM and CDR2 ANQGSEA. Trimming cost V 6 bases and J 0 bases, with 14 bases left between them. DNA of the CDR3: TGCAGCGTCTTAGTGGAGGGAATGAACACTGAAGCTTTCTTT. Its translation: CSVLVEGMNTEAFF.

This chain links TRBV29-1 with TRBJ2-5; 7 nucleotides line up with TRBD1. With 6 bases clipped from V and 7 bases from J, the junction kept 5 bases outside the gene matches. The CDR3 totals 11 residues. Germline-derived CDR1 and CDR2 are SQVTM and ANQGSEA. In nucleotides, the CDR3 is TGCAGCGTGGAGACAGGGACGACCCAGTACTTC. Its protein is CSVETGTTQYF. Complete variable domain (other parts from reference TRBV29-1 and TRBJ2-5): SAVISQKPSRDICQRGTSLTIQCQVDSQVTMMFWYRQQPGQSLTLIATANQGSEATYESGFVIDKFPISRPNLTFSTLTVSNMSPEDSSIYLCSVETGTTQYFGPGTRLLVL.

The table lists this clonotype with a count of one. V and J are TRBV9 and TRBJ2-3; D gene uncertain. Germline CDR1 is SGDLS and CDR2 is YYNGEE. This CDR3 contains 16 residues. Trimming shortened V by 0 bases and J by 6 bases, and 17 bases separated the two germline ends. Here the CDR3 DNA reads TGTGCCAGCAGCGTAGATGGGGTGGCAGGAAGGGATACGCAGTATTTT. Translating gives CASSVDGVAGRDTQYF.

This chain links TRBV28 with TRBJ2-1; possible D gene TRBD1, 6 bases. The V gene lost 5 bases and the J gene lost 6 bases, with 8 bases spanning the gap. CDR1 is MDHEN, CDR2 SYDVKM, per germline. The CDR3 contains 12 residues. The CDR3 sequence is CASSQTGNEQFF. In nucleotides, the CDR3 is TGTGCCAGCAGTCAGACAGGCAATGAGCAGTTCTTC.

The chain combines TRBV9 with TRBJ1-1, with D possibly matching TRBD1 (6 bases). Germline V gives CDR1 SGDLS, CDR2 YYNGEE. The CDR3 contains 13 residues. The germline V and J ends were trimmed by 4 bases and 5 bases, with 12 bases remaining between them. CDR3 bases: TGTGCCAGCAGCCGGAGGGGGGAGACTGAAGCTTTCTTT. This encodes CASSRRGETEAFF. The variable domain in full, completed from reference TRBV9 and TRBJ1-1, reads DSGVTQTPKHLITATGQRVTLRCSPRSGDLSVYWYQQSLDQGLQFLIQYYNGEERAKGNILERFSAQQFPDLHSELNLSSLELGDSALYFCASSRRGETEAFFGQGTRLTVV.

The rearrangement uses TRBV4-1 and TRBJ2-1, with D unresolved. The CDR3 loop spans 12 amino acids. V lost 1 base to trimming and J lost 9 bases, with 7 bases between them. Germline V gene sequence: CDR1 MGHRA, CDR2 YSYEKL. This CDR3 reads CASSQVASEQFF. CDR3 in DNA: TGCGCCAGCAGCCAAGTCGCTAGTGAGCAGTTCTTC.

J is TRBJ2-3 and V is TRBV5-1; 7 bases map to TRBD2. This CDR3 is built from 13 residues. Germline V gives CDR1 SGHRS, CDR2 YFSETQ. V lost 7 bases and J lost 2; bases outside the gene matches: 4. The CDR3 here is CASGTSVTDTQYF. The CDR3 DNA reads TGCGCCAGCGGTACTAGCGTCACAGATACGCAGTATTTT.

V and J are TRBV20-1 and TRBJ2-4, with 11 positions matching TRBD2. CDR3 length: 12 residues. Germline values: CDR1 DFQATT, CDR2 SNEGSKA (reference sequence). The V gene end was trimmed by 0 bases and the J gene end by 14 bases; junction bases not matched to a gene: 3. CDR3 bases: TGCAGTGCTAGAGACCGGGGACTAGCGGAGTACTTC. This codes for CSARDRGLAEYF.

This clonotype was seen only a few times. The CDR3 protein is CASRKQGVSGANVLTF. The CDR3 nucleotides are TGTGCCAGCAGGAAACAGGGGGTCTCTGGGGCCAACGTCCTGACTTTC. The rearrangement joins TRBV12-3 or TRBV12-4 to TRBJ2-6, with 8 bases fitting TRBD1. V lost 6 bases and J lost 0; bases outside the gene matches: 4. This CDR3 is 16 amino acids long.

This clonotype was recorded once. The V gene is TRBV20-1, the J gene TRBJ1-2; 8 bases match TRBD1. The CDR3 is made up of 14 amino acids. With 6 bases clipped from V and 7 bases from J, the junction kept 13 bases outside the gene matches. CDR1 DFQATT and CDR2 SNEGSKA come from the germline V gene (reference sequence). Here the CDR3 reads CSADRGQGARGYTF. The CDR3 DNA reads as TGCAGTGCCGATCGAGGGCAGGGGGCGCGTGGCTACACCTTC.

This rearrangement joins TRBV13 to TRBJ2-2, with 8 bases that match TRBD1. Trimming took 5 bases from V and 5 from J; bases not matched to a gene: 4. This CDR3 spans 14 amino acids. The germline V gene has CDR1 PRHDT and CDR2 FYEKMQ (reference sequence). As DNA, the CDR3 is TGTGCCAGCAGCGGTAGACAGGGGACCGGGGAGCTGTTTTTT. Protein product: CASSGRQGTGELFF.

V gene TRBV5-5 combines with J gene TRBJ2-3; 7 nucleotides align to TRBD2. Trimming at V came to 4 bases and at J to 3 bases, leaving 11 bases not matched to a gene. Germline V CDR1 and CDR2: SGHKS, YYEKEE (reference sequence). The CDR3 spans 16 residues. This chain's CDR3 is CASSPDPGRSTDTQYF. In DNA form, the CDR3 reads TGTGCCAGCAGCCCGGACCCCGGGAGGAGTACAGATACGCAGTATTTT.

This clonotype was observed a handful of times. The chain carries TRBV29-1 and TRBJ2-4; the match to TRBD2 covers 8 bases. The CDR3 spans 16 residues. Trimming removed 4 bases from V and 1 base from J; junction bases left unmatched: 9. Germline CDR1 and CDR2: SQVTM and ANQGSEA. This CDR3 is CSVVPGRAEAKNIQYF. In nucleotides, the CDR3 is TGCAGCGTTGTTCCCGGGAGGGCCGAGGCCAAAAACATTCAGTACTTC.

This chain uses TRBV29-1 with TRBJ1-4; D might be TRBD1 (5 bases). Trimming stripped 5 bases from V and 8 bases from J, with 15 bases between. From germline, CDR1 is SQVTM and CDR2 ANQGSEA. CDR3 length: 13 amino acids. CDR3 sequence reads: CSVKPGLDEKLFF. As DNA, the CDR3 is TGCAGCGTTAAACCAGGGCTGGACGAAAAACTGTTTTTT.

Concerning this clonotype itself: This may be a read error, as it is one base from a much larger clone. This chain links TRBV6-4 with TRBJ2-3, with 8 bases lining up with TRBD1. CDR3 length equals 16 residues. Per the germline V gene, CDR1 is MRHNA and CDR2 is SNTAGT. CDR3 sequence reads: CASSDSGTGFTDTRYF. For the CDR3, the DNA is TGTGCCAGCAGTGACTCCGGGACAGGTTTCACAGATACGCGGTATTTT.

J is TRBJ2-7 and V is TRBV7-9; 11 bases map to TRBD2. Trimming took 1 base from V and 4 from J; bases not matched to a gene: 6. This CDR3 is built from 16 residues. Germline V CDR1 and CDR2: SEHNR, FQNEAQ (reference sequence). The CDR3 DNA reads as TGTGCCAGCAGCTTAGGACAGACTAGCGGGGAGTACGAGCAGTACTTC. Amino acid sequence: CASSLGQTSGEYEQYF.

V and J are TRBV7-9 and TRBJ2-4; D gene ambiguous. The DNA end favors TRBJ2-7, so the J call may be wrong. CDR1 and CDR2 from the germline V gene are SEHNR and FQNEAQ (reference sequence). The CDR3 contains 15 residues. The CDR3 DNA reads as TGTGCCAGCAGCCAGTGGTCTGGGCGGTCCTACGAGCAGTACTTC. Translating gives CASSQWSGRSYEQYF.

The chain employs TRBV7-2 and TRBJ2-1; the match to TRBD2 covers 8 bases. The V and J ends lost 7 bases and 10 bases, in that order; junction bases with no gene match: 12. The CDR3 totals 14 residues. The V gene's germline CDR1 is SGHTA and CDR2 FQGNSA. DNA of the CDR3: TGTGCCAGCACCAGTCGTTACGGGGGGGACGAGCAGTTCTTC. Translation gives CASTSRYGGDEQFF.

The CDR3 DNA is TGTGCCAGCAGTCCTCGATTTGGCACTGAAGCTTTCTTT. Its protein product is CASSPRFGTEAFF. The chain joins TRBV7-3 to TRBJ1-1; D is unresolved. The germline V gene has CDR1 SGHTA and CDR2 FQGTGA. V was cut by 6 bases and J by 4 bases, with 12 bases left in between. This CDR3 has 13 residues.

CDR3 nucleotide sequence: TGTGCCAGCAGTAAACTAGCGGGCGGTGACAATGAGCAGTTCTTC. Translation: CASSKLAGGDNEQFF. The chain recombines TRBV6-5 with TRBJ2-1; 9 bases line up with TRBD2. The germline V gene has CDR1 MNHEY and CDR2 SVGAGI. This CDR3 is built from 15 residues. Trimming cost V 5 bases and J 5 bases; bases outside gene matches: 7.

This clonotype was counted between two and nine times. The V call is TRBV20-1, the J call TRBJ2-7; tentatively, D is TRBD1 or TRBD2 (5 bases each). The V gene lost 1 base and the J gene lost 3 bases, with 7 bases spanning the gap. Germline V lookup: CDR1 DFQATT, CDR2 SNEGSKA (reference sequence). The CDR3 totals 12 residues. As DNA, the CDR3 is TGCAGTGCTAGAGGGGACCACTACGAGCAGTACTTC. Translated, it gives CSARGDHYEQYF.

The J gene is TRBJ1-2, the V gene TRBV6-2 or TRBV6-3; D is undetermined. This CDR3 contains 11 residues. Trimming removed 8 bases at V and 2 bases at J, with 6 bases between. In germline, CDR1 is MNHEY, CDR2 SVGEGT. The CDR3 is CASFENYGYTF. CDR3 in DNA: TGTGCCAGCTTTGAGAACTATGGCTACACCTTC.

The J gene is TRBJ2-3, the V gene TRBV20-1, with 10 nucleotides matching TRBD2. V trimming: 0 bases; J trimming: 0 bases; junction bases outside the gene matches: 3. The CDR3 contains 16 residues. CDR1 is DFQATT and CDR2 is SNEGSKA in the germline V gene (reference sequence). The CDR3 loop is CSARDQTSGSTDTQYF. In nucleotides, the CDR3 is TGCAGTGCTAGAGATCAGACTAGCGGGAGCACAGATACGCAGTATTTT.

In nucleotides, the CDR3 is TGTGCTAGTGGCCCCCGGGGGCAGTCGAACACCGGGGAGCTGTTTTTT. Translation: CASGPRGQSNTGELFF. The gene calls are TRBV12-5 and TRBJ2-2, with D possibly being TRBD1 or TRBD2 (6 bases each). Germline assignment: CDR1 LGHNT and CDR2 FRNRAP. V lost 6 bases, J lost 0 bases, and 14 bases lay in between. The CDR3 runs to 16 residues.

The rearrangement joins TRBV5-1 to TRBJ1-1; a possible D gene is TRBD1 (6 bases). This CDR3 has 13 amino acids. V was clipped by 0 bases and J by 8 bases, with 11 bases between them. CDR1 is SGHRS, CDR2 YFSETQ, per germline. This chain's CDR3 is CASSLEPGTEAFF. In DNA form, the CDR3 reads TGCGCCAGCAGCTTGGAACCGGGGACAGAAGCTTTCTTT.

The chain is built from TRBV5-1 and TRBJ2-6; the match to TRBD1 covers 10 bases. This CDR3 is built from 18 residues. Germline CDR1 SGHRS, CDR2 YFSETQ. V lost 4 bases and J lost 1; bases outside the gene matches: 8. The CDR3 protein is CASSARQGARSGANVLTF. CDR3 bases: TGCGCCAGCAGCGCACGACAGGGGGCGAGGTCTGGGGCCAACGTCCTGACTTTC.

This clonotype showed up just once. The V call is TRBV29-1, the J call TRBJ2-5, with D possibly matching TRBD2 (6 bases). V was cut by 8 bases and J by 5 bases, with 15 bases left in between. The CDR3 loop spans 12 amino acids. Germline CDR1 SQVTM, CDR2 ANQGSEA. CDR3 in amino acids: CSLDGGGETQYF. CDR3 nucleotide sequence: TGCAGCCTCGACGGGGGTGGGGAGACCCAGTACTTC.